This paragraph reports one T cell receptor beta chain. Its antigen is currently unknown. This specimen belongs to a study of OX40 agonist ivuxolimab in advanced cancers. Study-wide background: Of mixed ages from 23 to 79 and averaging around 60 years, the group was roughly 85% male. Three patients had partial responses: one hepatocellular carcinoma, two cutaneous melanoma. Findings and caveats of the study: Patients who responded partially at 0.1-3.0 mg/kg showed clonal expansion ranking among the lowest. No antigen was identified for the clonally expanded peripheral T cells.

V lost 3 bases and J lost 6; bases outside the gene matches: 5. Per germline, CDR1 SGDLS and CDR2 YYNGEE. The CDR3 is 14 amino acids. Only in-frame clones appear in the TCRdb table, and some are missing; sequencing was by immunoSEQ multiplex PCR. The repertoire holds tens of thousands of clones, with 92% as singletons. This TCR was recovered from an adult with an advanced solid tumor such as melanoma, head and neck, liver or kidney cancer. Sequencing used CD4+ or CD8+ T cells sorted from blood, obtained in a trial of the OX40 agonist ivuxolimab. V gene TRBV9 combines with J gene TRBJ2-7; TRBD2 matches 11 bases. Written as DNA, the CDR3 is TGTGCCAGCAGCGAGGGCCTAGCGGGAGGCGAGCAGTACTTC. It codes for CASSEGLAGGEQYF. The entire variable domain, with the rest obtained from reference TRBV9 and TRBJ2-7, is as follows: DSGVTQTPKHLITATGQRVTLRCSPRSGDLSVYWYQQSLDQGLQFLIQYYNGEERAKGNILERFSAQQFPDLHSELNLSSLELGDSALYFCASSEGLAGGEQYFGPGTRLTVT.